This T cell receptor (beta chain) is drawn from a study of early T cells in non-severe SARS-CoV-2 infection listed by TCRdb under 2021. For the study in its entirety: Because TCR sequencing relied on bulk RNA taken from unsorted whole blood, pairing of alpha and beta chains was not possible. What the study reported, not specific to this receptor: VDJdb matching was skewed toward anti-spike CD8 responses and likely underestimated virus-specific expansions by missing private and CD4 specificities.

This was a case-control study nested in a cohort of healthcare workers in London, UK, who had nasopharyngeal swab PCR tests and blood samples taken every week. Between 23 and 31 March 2020, the week of the UK lockdown, healthcare workers were enrolled and then followed up weekly for as long as 16 weeks. The germline V gene gives CDR1 as SGDLS and CDR2 as YYNGEE. At the junction V is shortened by 3 bases and J by 2 bases; bases outside the gene matches: 13. Its CDR3 holds 19 amino acids, cysteine through phenylalanine. Left in the record is the CDR3 DNA by itself, 57 bases read in frame from the first base. Library construction relied on 5' RACE. TCRdb lists the instrument as NextSeq 500. The TCR library protocol attached unique molecular identifiers to individual cDNA molecules to correct for sequencing error and PCR bias. TCR alpha and beta chains were both sequenced, and the abundances of alpha and beta sequences in each sample were closely correlated with each other. Regarding the original processing steps: Decombinator V4 was used to annotate the V gene, J gene and CDR3 of the TCR sequences. Expanded TCRs were defined as changing significantly between any two time points under a Poisson model with p below 0.0001. TCR abundances were normalised to the total number of TCRs sequenced in each sample and reported as counts per million. MAIT TCRs were defined by TRAV1-2 paired with TRAJ12, TRAJ20 or TRAJ33, and iNKT TCRs by TRAV10 paired with TRAJ18. VDJdb, accessed on 1 November 2021, was searched for TCRs annotated for CMV, EBV and SARS-CoV-2, and TCRs annotated for more than one antigen were excluded. TCRdb cleaned the public reads at Q25 with fastp, built clones with MiXCR and kept in-frame beta chains. Here each entry gathers all rows of one CDR3 protein and keeps the most common genes and DNA. The V and J calls reflect TCRdb's pipeline rather than the authors' work. This sample holds tens of thousands of distinct CDR3 sequences; less than 15% were observed only once. The ten biggest clones cover around 4.5% of the sample.

With regard to this clonotype: Its antigen target is currently unknown. The input lacks base qualities; no much larger clone sits a single base away.

Here the chain combines TRBV9 and TRBJ1-3; TRBD1 agrees with 11 junctional bases. Source material: whole blood. This receptor was identified in an adult who was a healthcare worker with PCR-confirmed SARS-CoV-2 infection or an uninfected control (not recorded which). The CDR3 loop reads CASSAHRKGTGGTGNTIYF. The nucleotide sequence is TGTGCCAGCAGCGCCCACCGAAAAGGGACAGGGGGAACTGGAAACACCATATATTTT.